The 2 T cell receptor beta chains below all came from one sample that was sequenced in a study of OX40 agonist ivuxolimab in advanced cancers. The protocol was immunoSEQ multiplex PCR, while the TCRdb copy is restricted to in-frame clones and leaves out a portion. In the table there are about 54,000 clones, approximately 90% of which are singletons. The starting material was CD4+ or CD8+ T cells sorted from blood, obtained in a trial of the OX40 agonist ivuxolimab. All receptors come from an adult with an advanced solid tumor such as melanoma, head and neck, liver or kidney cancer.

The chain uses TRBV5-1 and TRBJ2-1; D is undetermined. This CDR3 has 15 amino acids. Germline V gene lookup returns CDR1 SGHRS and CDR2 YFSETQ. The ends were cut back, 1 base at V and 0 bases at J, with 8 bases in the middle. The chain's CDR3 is CASSLQVASYNEQFF. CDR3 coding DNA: TGCGCCAGCAGCTTGCAGGTGGCCTCCTACAATGAGCAGTTCTTC.

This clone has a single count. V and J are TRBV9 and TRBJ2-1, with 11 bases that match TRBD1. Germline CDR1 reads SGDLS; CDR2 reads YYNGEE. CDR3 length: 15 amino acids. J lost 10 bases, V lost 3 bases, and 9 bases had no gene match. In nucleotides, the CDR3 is TGTGCCAGCAGCGGATCTTCGGGACAGGGGGAGGAGCAGTTCTTC. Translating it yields CASSGSSGQGEEQFF.